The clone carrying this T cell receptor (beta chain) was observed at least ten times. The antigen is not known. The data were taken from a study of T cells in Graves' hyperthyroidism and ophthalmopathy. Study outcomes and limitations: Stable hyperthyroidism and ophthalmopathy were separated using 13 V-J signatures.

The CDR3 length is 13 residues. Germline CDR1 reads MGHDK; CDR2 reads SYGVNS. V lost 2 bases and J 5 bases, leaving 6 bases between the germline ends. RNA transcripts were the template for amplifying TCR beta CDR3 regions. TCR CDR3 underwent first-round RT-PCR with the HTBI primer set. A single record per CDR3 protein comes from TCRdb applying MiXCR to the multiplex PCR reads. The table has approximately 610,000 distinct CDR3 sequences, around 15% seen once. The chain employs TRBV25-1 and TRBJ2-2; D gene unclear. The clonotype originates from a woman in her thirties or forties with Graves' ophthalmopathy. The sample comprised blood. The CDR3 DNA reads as TGTGCCAGCAGTGAAGATAGTACCGGGGAGCTGTTTTTT. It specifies CASSEDSTGELFF.